This T cell receptor (beta chain) originates from a study of MAIT cells during Salmonella Paratyphi A infection (dated by TCRdb to 2017 to 2019). General notes on the study: A single dose of 1-5x10^3 CFU of S. Paratyphi A strain NVGH308 was ingested by adult volunteers aged 18 to 60. Starting at diagnosis, diagnosed volunteers were given ciprofloxacin 500 mg twice a day for 14 days. What the research found in general, with its limitations: A significant decrease in the space occupied by over-represented MAIT clonotypes was found from baseline to mid-infection (around 0.17 to 0.099), whereas no significant post-infection difference was found. Diagnosed volunteers showed more expansion or contraction among top five MAIT clonotypes than healthy controls (around 0.57 versus 0.12), suggesting infection-driven repertoire reshaping. Although the availability of volunteer samples limited sample sizes, the sizes were judged adequate for detecting differences between groups.

Read against the paper, the sample's time point label means: before S. Paratyphi A challenge (baseline). Circulating MAIT cell TCRbeta repertoires were profiled longitudinally in about six volunteers in whom enteric fever developed after controlled oral challenge with live Salmonella Paratyphi A. MAIT cell samples were contributed by each diagnosed volunteer at pre-infection, mid-infection and post-infection timepoints. A diagnosis of enteric fever required Paratyphi A bacteremia and/or a persistent fever above 38 degrees C that lasted more than 12 hours. Challenged volunteers were diagnosed with infection sometime between day 4 and day 7 after challenge. For RNA extraction, between 5,000 and 10,000 MAIT cells from each sample were sorted straight into RNAqueous-Micro lysis buffer. Lymphoprep gradient centrifugation was used to isolate peripheral blood mononuclear cells from blood samples and leukocyte cones. Cell sorting used a BD FACSAria Fusion or BD FACSAria III sorter.

Library construction relied on 5' RACE. Two rounds of PCR with Phusion High-Fidelity polymerase amplified TCRbeta, with sample-specific barcodes added in the primers. TCRbeta libraries were generated by template-switch cDNA synthesis with SMARTScribe reverse transcriptase and a TRBC-specific primer. After barcoding, samples were pooled and then prepared using the NEBNext Ultra DNA Library Prep Kit for Illumina. Libraries were sequenced on an Illumina MiSeq with the MiSeq reagent kit v2, 300 cycles. Per the authors' processing: Jemultiplexer demultiplexed the reads by barcode, and MiTCR with default parameters aligned the reads. Non-functional sequences were filtered out with VDJtools, and clonotypes were defined by amino acid sequence, with frequencies based on assigned sequence reads. The clonal space homeostasis analysis grouped clonotypes by frequency into over-represented (0.05-1), large, medium and small bins. In-frame beta chains were kept once TCRdb had trimmed the public reads at Q25 with fastp and called clones with MiXCR. Identical CDR3 proteins give one entry, which carries the most common genes and DNA. TCRdb, not the original authors, processed these V and J calls. The sample contains around 980 distinct CDR3 sequences, around a quarter of them found a single time. The top ten clonotypes cover 63% of the sample.

This clonotype is considered medium-sized (0.01 to 0.1%). The antigen this receptor binds is unknown. No qualities accompany the bases; no much larger clone lies one base away. This sample comprised MAIT cells from blood, obtained at the first sampling point of the challenge study. The source of this sequence is a person aged 18-70 years who was deliberately infected with Salmonella Paratyphi A in a paratyphoid fever challenge study.

CDR3 protein: CSARDRAGGDHGELFF. The nucleotides read TGCAGTGCTAGAGATAGAGCGGGGGGGGACCACGGGGAGCTGTTTTTT. Recombination connected TRBV20-1 to TRBJ2-2, and TRBD2 matches 10 of the central bases. Reading the germline V gene (reference sequence) gives CDR1 DFQATT and CDR2 SNEGSKA. The germline V end is reduced by 0 bases and the J end by 7 bases; junction bases left unmatched: 8. The CDR3 sequence holds 16 residues, the cysteine and phenylalanine included. The DNA shown is the 48-base CDR3, in frame from base 1.